This entry describes one T cell receptor beta chain. Libraries were prepared by immunoSEQ multiplex PCR; TCRdb keeps only in-frame clonotypes and omits some of them. The table lists about 40,000 clones, around 70% of them singletons. The data were obtained in a study of cytotoxic CD8 clonotypes in ibrutinib-treated CLL. Study-level background: Samples showed on average about 250,000 productive templates and approximately 94,000 productive rearrangements.

This sequence was found in a human donor with chronic lymphocytic leukemia. This material consisted of PBMCs, taken at disease progression, from a patient treated with ibrutinib.

CDR3 amino acids: CAWRGQLNTEAFF. Written as DNA, the CDR3 is TGTGCCTGGCGGGGACAACTGAACACTGAAGCTTTCTTT. V is TRBV30 and J is TRBJ1-1; possible D gene TRBD1, 6 bases. Looked up from germline, CDR1 is GTSNPN and CDR2 is SVGIG (reference sequence). V was clipped by 5 bases and J by 0 bases, with 10 bases between them. The CDR3 is 13 residues long.